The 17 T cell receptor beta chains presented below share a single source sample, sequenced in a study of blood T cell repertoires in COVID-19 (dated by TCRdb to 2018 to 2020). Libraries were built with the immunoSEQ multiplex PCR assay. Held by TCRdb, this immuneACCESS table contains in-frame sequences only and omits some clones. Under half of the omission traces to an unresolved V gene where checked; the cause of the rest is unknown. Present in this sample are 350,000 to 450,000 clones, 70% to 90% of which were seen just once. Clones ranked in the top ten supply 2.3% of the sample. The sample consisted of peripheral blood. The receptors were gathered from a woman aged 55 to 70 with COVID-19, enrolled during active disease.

CDR3 sequence: CASSGAGLGLHEQYF. CDR3 DNA: TGCGCCAGCAGCGGTGCAGGGTTGGGTCTCCACGAGCAGTACTTC. The chain recombines TRBV5-1 with TRBJ2-7, with a weak D call TRBD1 (5 bases). Germline V CDR1 and CDR2: SGHRS, YFSETQ. V was shortened by 4 bases and J by 5 bases, with 19 bases between the two germline ends. The CDR3 has 15 residues.

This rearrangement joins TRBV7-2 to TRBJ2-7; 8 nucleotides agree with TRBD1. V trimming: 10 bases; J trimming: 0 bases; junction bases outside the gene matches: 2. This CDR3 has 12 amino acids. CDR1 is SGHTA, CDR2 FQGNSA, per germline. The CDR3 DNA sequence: TGTGCCACAGGGGGCGTCTCCTACGAGCAGTACTTC. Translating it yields CATGGVSYEQYF.

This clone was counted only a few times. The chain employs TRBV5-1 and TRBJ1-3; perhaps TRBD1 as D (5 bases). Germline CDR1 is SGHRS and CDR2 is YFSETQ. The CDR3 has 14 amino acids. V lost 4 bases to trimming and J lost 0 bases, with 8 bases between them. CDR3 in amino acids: CASSPGASGNTIYF. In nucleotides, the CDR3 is TGCGCCAGCAGCCCTGGGGCCTCTGGAAACACCATATATTTT.

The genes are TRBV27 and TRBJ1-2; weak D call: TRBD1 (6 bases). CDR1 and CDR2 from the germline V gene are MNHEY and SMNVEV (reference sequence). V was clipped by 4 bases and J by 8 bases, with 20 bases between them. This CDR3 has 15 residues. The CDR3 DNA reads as TGTGCCAGCAGTTCGGGGACAAACGTGGGCCGAGGCTACACCTTC. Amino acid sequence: CASSSGTNVGRGYTF.

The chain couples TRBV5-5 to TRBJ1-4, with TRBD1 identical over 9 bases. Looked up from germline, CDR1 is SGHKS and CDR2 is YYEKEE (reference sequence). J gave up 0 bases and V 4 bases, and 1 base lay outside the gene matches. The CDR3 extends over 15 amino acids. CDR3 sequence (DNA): TGTGCCAGCAGCCGACAGGGGGCAACTAATGAAAAACTGTTTTTT. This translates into CASSRQGATNEKLFF.

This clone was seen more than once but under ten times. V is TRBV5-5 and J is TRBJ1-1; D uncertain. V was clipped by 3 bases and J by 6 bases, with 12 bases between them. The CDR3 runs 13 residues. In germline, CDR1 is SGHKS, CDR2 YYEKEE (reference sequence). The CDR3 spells CASSSQLVSEAFF. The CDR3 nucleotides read TGTGCCAGCAGCTCACAGTTGGTATCTGAAGCTTTCTTT.

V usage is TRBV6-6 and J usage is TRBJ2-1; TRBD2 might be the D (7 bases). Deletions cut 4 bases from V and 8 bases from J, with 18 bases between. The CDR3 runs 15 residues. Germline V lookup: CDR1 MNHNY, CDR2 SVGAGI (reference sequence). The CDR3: CASSSRGGLGYEQFF. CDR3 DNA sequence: TGTGCCAGCAGTTCAAGGGGGGGCCTGGGTTATGAGCAGTTCTTC.

CDR3 amino acids: CASSVDGQGNANTIYF. Written as DNA, the CDR3 is TGTGCCAGCAGCGTAGACGGGCAGGGGAACGCAAACACCATATATTTT. The gene calls are TRBV9 and TRBJ1-3; tentatively, D is TRBD1 (6 bases). Trimming pared 0 bases from V and 6 bases from J, leaving 16 bases between. The CDR3 contains 16 residues. The V gene's germline CDR1 is SGDLS and CDR2 YYNGEE.

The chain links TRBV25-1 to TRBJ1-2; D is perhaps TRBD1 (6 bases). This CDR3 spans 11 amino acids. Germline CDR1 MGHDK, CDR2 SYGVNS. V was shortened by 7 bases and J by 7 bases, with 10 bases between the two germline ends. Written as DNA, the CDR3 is TGTGCCAGCAACAGGGAGGGTGGCTACACCTTC. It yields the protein CASNREGGYTF.

The CDR3: CASSLEGIRQPQHF. CDR3 DNA: TGTGCCAGCAGCTTAGAGGGGATTCGTCAGCCCCAGCATTTT. The J gene is TRBJ1-5, the V gene TRBV7-8; TRBD1 is a possible D gene (5 bases). The length of the CDR3 is 14 residues. The V end was cut by 1 base, the J end by 6 bases, with 10 bases between. In germline, CDR1 is SGHVS, CDR2 FQNEAQ.

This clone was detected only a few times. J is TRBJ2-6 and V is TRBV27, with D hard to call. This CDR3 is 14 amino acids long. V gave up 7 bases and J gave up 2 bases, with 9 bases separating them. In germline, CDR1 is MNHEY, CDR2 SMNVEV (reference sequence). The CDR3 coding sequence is TGTGCCAGCACCCACACGCCTGGGGCCAACGTCCTGACTTTC. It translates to CASTHTPGANVLTF.

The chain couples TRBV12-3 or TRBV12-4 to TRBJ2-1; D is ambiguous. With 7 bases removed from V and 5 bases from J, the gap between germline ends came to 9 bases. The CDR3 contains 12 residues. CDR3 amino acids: CASKERNNEQFF. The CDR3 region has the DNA TGTGCCAGCAAAGAGAGAAACAATGAGCAGTTCTTC.

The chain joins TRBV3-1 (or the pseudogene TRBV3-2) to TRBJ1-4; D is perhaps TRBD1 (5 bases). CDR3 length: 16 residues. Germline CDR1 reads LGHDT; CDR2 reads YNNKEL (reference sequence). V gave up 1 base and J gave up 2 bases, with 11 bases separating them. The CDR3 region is CASSQGQGNTNEKLFF. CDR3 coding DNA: TGTGCCAGCAGCCAAGGCCAGGGAAACACTAATGAAAAACTGTTTTTT.

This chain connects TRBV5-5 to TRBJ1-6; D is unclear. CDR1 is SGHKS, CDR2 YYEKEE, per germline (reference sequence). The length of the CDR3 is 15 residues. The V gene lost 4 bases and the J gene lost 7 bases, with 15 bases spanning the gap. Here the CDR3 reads CASSPGPAPNSPLHF. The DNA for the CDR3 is TGTGCCAGCAGCCCAGGCCCCGCGCCCAATTCACCCCTCCACTTT.

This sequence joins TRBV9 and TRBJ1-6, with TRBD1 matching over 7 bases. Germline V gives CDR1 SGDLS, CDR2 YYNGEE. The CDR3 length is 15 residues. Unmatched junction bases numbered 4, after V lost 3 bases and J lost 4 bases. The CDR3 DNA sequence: TGTGCCAGCAGCGAGAGGGACAGTTATAATTCACCCCTCCACTTT. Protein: CASSERDSYNSPLHF.

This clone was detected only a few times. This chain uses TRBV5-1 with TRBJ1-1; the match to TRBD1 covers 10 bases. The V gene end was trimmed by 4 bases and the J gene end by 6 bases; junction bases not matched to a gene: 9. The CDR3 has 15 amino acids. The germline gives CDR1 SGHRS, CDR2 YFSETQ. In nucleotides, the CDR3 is TGCGCCAGCAGCCTCGGGACAGGGGTTTCCCCTGAAGCTTTCTTT. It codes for CASSLGTGVSPEAFF.

CDR3 sequence reads: CASSFRLTVTGELFF. As DNA, the CDR3 is TGCGCCAGCAGTTTTCGCCTAACAGTGACCGGGGAGCTGTTTTTT. V gene TRBV23-1 combines with J gene TRBJ2-2; no clear D. TRBV23-1 is an open reading frame, and its role is uncertain. The V end was cut by 5 bases, the J end by 5 bases, with 15 bases between. This CDR3 is 15 amino acids long.